The 15 T cell receptor beta chains reported below all come from one sample, sequenced in a study of cytomegalovirus exposure and HLA in healthy donors. Primers: 60 Vbeta forward and 13 Jbeta reverse. Libraries were prepared by immunoSEQ multiplex PCR; TCRdb keeps only in-frame clonotypes and omits some of them. This table has hundreds of thousands of clones, around 90% appearing once. The material sequenced was PBMCs. These receptors were collected from a woman aged 18-30 years in good health and CMV-seronegative.

The CDR3 protein is CASSPGTGSDEQYF. DNA for the CDR3: TGCGCCAGCAGCCCAGGGACAGGGTCTGACGAGCAGTACTTC. The genes are TRBV4-1 and TRBJ2-7; 9 bases are a match to TRBD1. The V gene end was trimmed by 4 bases and the J gene end by 5 bases; junction bases not matched to a gene: 6. The CDR3 has 14 amino acids. Germline assignment: CDR1 MGHRA and CDR2 YSYEKL.

CDR3 sequence (DNA): TGTGCCAGCAGCTTAAAGAGTGGCGGGGGGAACACAGATACGCAGTATTTT. Its translation is CASSLKSGGGNTDTQYF. This rearrangement joins TRBV4-2 to TRBJ2-3, with TRBD2 matching 8 bases. The CDR3 length is 17 residues. Germline CDR1 LGHNA, CDR2 YNFKEQ. V was clipped by 5 bases and J by 2 bases; unmatched bases: 12.

The chain employs TRBV11-3 and TRBJ1-1; 7 nucleotides agree with TRBD1. V trimming: 4 bases; J trimming: 12 bases; junction bases outside the gene matches: 8. The CDR3 runs 12 residues. In germline, CDR1 is SGHNT, CDR2 YENEEA. CDR3 nucleotides: TGTGCCAGCAGCTCCGGGACAGAGGCTACTTTCTTT. Its translation: CASSSGTEATFF.

The gene calls are TRBV19 and TRBJ1-1; D not certain. The germline V and J ends were trimmed by 1 base and 4 bases, with 13 bases remaining between them. The CDR3 is made up of 15 amino acids. Germline-derived CDR1 and CDR2 are LNHDA and SQIVND (reference sequence). The DNA for the CDR3 is TGTGCCAGTAGTATAGTGCGGGAGGCAGGCACTGAAGCTTTCTTT. Translated: CASSIVREAGTEAFF.

V and J are TRBV25-1 and TRBJ2-5; D possibly corresponds to TRBD2 (5 bases). Per germline, CDR1 MGHDK and CDR2 SYGVNS. Trimming pared 6 bases from V and 5 bases from J, leaving 13 bases between. The CDR3 sequence is 13 residues long. In DNA, the CDR3 is TGTGCCAGCAGCTCTCCTAGGAGGGAGACCCAGTACTTC. This encodes CASSSPRRETQYF.

The rearrangement links TRBV11-2 to TRBJ1-1; D is possibly TRBD1 (5 bases). The CDR3 has 16 residues. Trimming left V 1 base short and J 6 bases short, with 18 bases between. CDR1 and CDR2 (germline): SGHAT, FQNNGV. The CDR3 DNA sequence: TGTGCCAGCAGCTTAGTCCACCCCGTCAGGGACTCTGAAGCTTTCTTT. Translating it yields CASSLVHPVRDSEAFF.

V and J are TRBV18 and TRBJ1-2, with D maybe TRBD1 (6 bases). Germline values: CDR1 KGHSH, CDR2 LQKENI. The CDR3 contains 13 residues. V was pared by 3 bases and J by 8 bases, with 13 bases between. The CDR3 protein is CASSPGQKGGYTF. In DNA form, the CDR3 reads TGTGCCAGCTCACCTGGACAGAAAGGAGGCTACACCTTC.

The rearrangement links TRBV28 to TRBJ1-3; D is unresolved. The CDR3 consists of 18 residues. Germline CDR1 is MDHEN and CDR2 is SYDVKM. V was cut by 5 bases and J by 0 bases, with 20 bases left in between. The CDR3 spells CASSPIRLLQSSGNTIYF. CDR3 in DNA: TGTGCCAGCAGTCCCATACGGTTATTGCAAAGCTCTGGAAACACCATATATTTT.

As DNA, the CDR3 is TGTGCCAGCAGCTTAGGGGACAGGACTAACTATGGCTACACCTTC. Its translation is CASSLGDRTNYGYTF. The chain joins TRBV5-4 to TRBJ1-2, with TRBD1 identical over 8 bases. Germline assignment: CDR1 SGHNT and CDR2 YYREEE (reference sequence). V shed 2 bases, J shed 0 bases, and the junction held 3 bases outside the gene matches. The CDR3 is made up of 15 amino acids.

The chain is built from TRBV28 and TRBJ2-2, with a weak D call TRBD1 (5 bases). The CDR3 length is 15 residues. V was trimmed by 6 bases and J by 1 base, leaving 12 bases between them. Germline values: CDR1 MDHEN, CDR2 SYDVKM. The DNA of the CDR3 is TGTGCCAGCAGCGTCGACAGATTGAACACCGGGGAGCTGTTTTTT. This sequence encodes CASSVDRLNTGELFF.

The CDR3 here is CASSEQTGTSNYGYTF. In DNA, the CDR3 is TGTGCCAGCAGCGAACAGACAGGAACCTCTAACTATGGCTACACCTTC. The V gene is TRBV2, the J gene TRBJ1-2; maybe TRBD1 (6 bases). CDR1 SNHLY and CDR2 FYNNEI come from the germline V gene. Trimming shortened V by 6 bases and J by 0 bases, and 17 bases separated the two germline ends. The CDR3 is 16 residues long.

The CDR3 sequence: CASSKQNTEAFF. CDR3 DNA sequence: TGTGCCAGCAGTAAACAGAACACTGAAGCTTTCTTT. The chain uses TRBV27 and TRBJ1-1; D gene unclear. Germline V lookup: CDR1 MNHEY, CDR2 SMNVEV (reference sequence). Trimming cost V 5 bases and J 1 base, with 5 bases left between them. The CDR3 contains 12 residues.

The chain carries TRBV5-1 and TRBJ2-3, with TRBD2 identical over 8 bases. Germline V gene lookup returns CDR1 SGHRS and CDR2 YFSETQ. V shed 2 bases and J 1 base; nucleotides not matched to a gene: 3. This CDR3 is built from 15 residues. CDR3 nucleotides: TGCGCCAGCAGCTTCCTAGCGGGTCGCACAGATACGCAGTATTTT. As protein: CASSFLAGRTDTQYF.

V and J are TRBV12-5 and TRBJ2-1; 7 nucleotides agree with TRBD1. Germline-derived CDR1 and CDR2 are LGHNT and FRNRAP. The CDR3 has 15 amino acids. With 8 bases clipped from V and 4 bases from J, the junction kept 11 bases outside the gene matches. CDR3 region: CASNIWDSKYNEQFF. The DNA of the CDR3 is TGTGCTAGTAATATATGGGACAGTAAATACAATGAGCAGTTCTTC.

This chain uses TRBV19 with TRBJ2-3; TRBD2 is a possible D gene (7 bases). V lost 7 bases to trimming and J lost 2 bases, with 19 bases between them. CDR1 LNHDA and CDR2 SQIVND come from the germline V gene (reference sequence). The CDR3 is made up of 16 amino acids. The DNA of the CDR3 is TGTGCCAGTAAGAAAATGGCGGGGGCCTACACAGATACGCAGTATTTT. It specifies CASKKMAGAYTDTQYF.